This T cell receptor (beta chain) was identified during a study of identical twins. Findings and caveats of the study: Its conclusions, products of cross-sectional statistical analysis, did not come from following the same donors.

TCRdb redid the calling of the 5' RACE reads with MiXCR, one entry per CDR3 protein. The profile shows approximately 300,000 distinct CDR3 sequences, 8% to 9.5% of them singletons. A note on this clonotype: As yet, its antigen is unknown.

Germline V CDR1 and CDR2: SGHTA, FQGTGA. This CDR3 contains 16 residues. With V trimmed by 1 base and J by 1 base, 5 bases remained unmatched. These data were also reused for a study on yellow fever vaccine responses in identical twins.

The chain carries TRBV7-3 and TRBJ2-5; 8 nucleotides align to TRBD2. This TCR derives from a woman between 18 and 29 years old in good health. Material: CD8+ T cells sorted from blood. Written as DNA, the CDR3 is TGTGCCAGCAGCTTAATGGGCGGGGGGACCCAAGAGACCCAGTACTTC. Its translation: CASSLMGGGTQETQYF.